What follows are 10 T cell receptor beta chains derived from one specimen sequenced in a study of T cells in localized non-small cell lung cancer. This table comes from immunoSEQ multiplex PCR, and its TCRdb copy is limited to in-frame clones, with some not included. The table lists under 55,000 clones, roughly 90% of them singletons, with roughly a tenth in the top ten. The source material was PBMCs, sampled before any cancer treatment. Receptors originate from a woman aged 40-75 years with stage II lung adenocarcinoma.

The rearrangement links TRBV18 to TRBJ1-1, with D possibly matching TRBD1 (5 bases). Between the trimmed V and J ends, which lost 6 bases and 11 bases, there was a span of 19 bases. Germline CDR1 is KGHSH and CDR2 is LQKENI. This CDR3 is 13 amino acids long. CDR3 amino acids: CASSPDFEGPAFF. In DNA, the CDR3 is TGTGCCAGCTCTCCCGACTTTGAGGGGCCCGCTTTCTTT.

The CDR3 is CASRGQGRYEQYF. CDR3 DNA: TGTGCCAGCCGGGGGCAGGGAAGGTACGAGCAGTACTTC. The chain is built from TRBV6-5 and TRBJ2-7, with D perhaps TRBD1 or TRBD2 (6 bases each). The germline V gene has CDR1 MNHEY and CDR2 SVGAGI. This CDR3 has 13 residues. V gave up 8 bases and J gave up 4 bases, with 15 bases separating them.

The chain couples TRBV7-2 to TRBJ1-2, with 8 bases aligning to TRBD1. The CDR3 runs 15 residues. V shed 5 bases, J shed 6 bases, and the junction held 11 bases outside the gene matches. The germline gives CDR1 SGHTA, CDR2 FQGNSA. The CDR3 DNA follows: TGTGCCAGCAGCCGGGGACAGGTAGCTGAAAATGGCTACACCTTC. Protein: CASSRGQVAENGYTF.

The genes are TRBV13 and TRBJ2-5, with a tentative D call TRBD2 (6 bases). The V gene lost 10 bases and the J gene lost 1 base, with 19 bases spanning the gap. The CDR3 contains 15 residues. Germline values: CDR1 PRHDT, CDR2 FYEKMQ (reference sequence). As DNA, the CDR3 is TGTGCCACCGCGGCCCGAAGGGAGGTCCAAGAGACCCAGTACTTC. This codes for CATAARREVQETQYF.

The chain's CDR3 is CASSLDPRRAFF. The CDR3 coding sequence is TGTGCCAGCAGTTTGGACCCCCGGAGAGCTTTCTTT. This rearrangement joins TRBV28 to TRBJ1-1; no reliable D call. The germline V gene encodes CDR1 MDHEN and CDR2 SYDVKM. The CDR3 runs 12 residues. V was trimmed by 3 bases and J by 10 bases, leaving 12 bases between them.

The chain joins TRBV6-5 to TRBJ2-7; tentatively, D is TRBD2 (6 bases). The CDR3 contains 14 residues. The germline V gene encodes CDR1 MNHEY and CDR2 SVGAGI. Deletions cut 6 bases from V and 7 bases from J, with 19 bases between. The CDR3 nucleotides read TGTGCCAGCAGGGCTCGGGACTGGCTCTCGGAGCAGTACTTC. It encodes CASRARDWLSEQYF.

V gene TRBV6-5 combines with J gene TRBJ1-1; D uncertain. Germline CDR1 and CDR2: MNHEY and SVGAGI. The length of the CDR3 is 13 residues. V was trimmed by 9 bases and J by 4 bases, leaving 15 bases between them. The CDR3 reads CASSKGFGTEAFF. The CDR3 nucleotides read TGTGCCAGTTCTAAAGGGTTCGGCACTGAAGCTTTCTTT.

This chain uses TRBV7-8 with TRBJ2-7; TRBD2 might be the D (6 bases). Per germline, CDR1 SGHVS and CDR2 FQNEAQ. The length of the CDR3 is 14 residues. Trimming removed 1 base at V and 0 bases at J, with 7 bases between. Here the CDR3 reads CASSLETSSYEQYF. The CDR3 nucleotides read TGTGCCAGCAGCTTAGAGACTAGCTCCTACGAGCAGTACTTC.

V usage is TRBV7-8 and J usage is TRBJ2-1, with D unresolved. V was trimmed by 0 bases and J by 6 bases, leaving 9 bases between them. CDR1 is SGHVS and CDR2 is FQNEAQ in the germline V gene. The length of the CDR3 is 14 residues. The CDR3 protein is CASSLAAEGNEQFF. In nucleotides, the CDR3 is TGTGCCAGCAGCTTAGCCGCCGAAGGCAATGAGCAGTTCTTC.

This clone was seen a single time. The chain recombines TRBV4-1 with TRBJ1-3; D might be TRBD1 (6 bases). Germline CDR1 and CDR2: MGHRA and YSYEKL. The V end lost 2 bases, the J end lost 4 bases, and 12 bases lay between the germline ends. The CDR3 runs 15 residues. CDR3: CASSQLGGTGNTIYF. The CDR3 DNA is TGCGCCAGCAGCCAACTGGGAGGGACAGGAAACACCATATATTTT.